These T cell receptor beta chains were read from a single sample in a study of blood T cell repertoires in COVID-19. The protocol was immunoSEQ multiplex PCR, while the TCRdb copy is restricted to in-frame clones and leaves out a portion. The data show some 150,000 clones, around 83% seen once. The sample was PBMCs or T cells enriched from blood (not recorded which). The receptors originated from a woman aged 50 to 65 who had been exposed to COVID-19. Both conserved end residues are part of each CDR3. A D gene is named only where the DNA matches it firmly. The size entry is marked missing in some rows and otherwise reads once, few, many or a size class.

D: TRBD2; V: TRBV5-1; length: 15; J: TRBJ2-4; size: .; CDR3: CASSLVGGTKNIQYF; DNA: TGCGCCAGCAGCTTGGTCGGGGGGACCAAAAACATTCAGTACTTC
D: .; V: TRBV2; length: 13; J: TRBJ1-5; size: once; CDR3: CASSFRGDQPQHF; DNA: TGTGCCAGCAGCTTCCGGGGAGATCAGCCCCAGCATTTT
D: .; V: TRBV6-5; length: 16; J: TRBJ2-5; size: .; CDR3: CASSYSNPRRGETQYF; DNA: TGTGCCAGCAGTTACTCGAATCCCCGAAGGGGCGAGACCCAGTACTTC
D: .; V: TRBV9; length: 13; J: TRBJ2-3; size: .; CDR3: CASSSNTGTSQYF; DNA: TGTGCCAGCAGCTCAAACACCGGGACTTCGCAGTATTTT
D: .; V: TRBV9; length: 14; J: TRBJ1-1; size: few; CDR3: CASSVAGAGTEAFF; DNA: TGTGCCAGCAGCGTAGCAGGGGCGGGCACTGAAGCTTTCTTT
D: .; V: TRBV3-1/TRBV3-2; length: 15; J: TRBJ1-1; size: .; CDR3: CASSQEGILNTEAFF; DNA: TGTGCCAGCAGCCAAGAGGGCATCTTGAACACTGAAGCTTTCTTT
D: .; V: TRBV10-3; length: 15; J: TRBJ2-2; size: .; CDR3: CAISEVRVTTGELFF; DNA: TGTGCCATCAGTGAAGTGAGGGTTACCACCGGGGAGCTGTTTTTT
D: TRBD1; V: TRBV27; length: 15; J: TRBJ1-2; size: .; CDR3: CASSLRDRGPYGYTF; DNA: TGTGCCAGCAGTTTAAGGGACAGGGGGCCCTATGGCTACACCTTC
D: .; V: TRBV9; length: 17; J: TRBJ2-3; size: .; CDR3: CASSVGGGRNTADTQYF; DNA: TGTGCCAGCAGCGTGGGAGGAGGGCGGAACACGGCAGATACGCAGTATTTT
D: .; V: TRBV24-1; length: 15; J: TRBJ1-5; size: .; CDR3: CATSDGARGNQPQHF; DNA: TGTGCCACCAGTGATGGGGCCAGGGGAAATCAGCCCCAGCATTTT
D: .; V: TRBV4-3; length: 12; J: TRBJ2-2; size: .; CDR3: CASSQVTGELFF; DNA: TGCGCCAGCAGCCAAGTAACCGGGGAGCTGTTTTTT
D: .; V: TRBV11-2; length: 12; J: TRBJ2-5; size: .; CDR3: CASSVLQETQYF; DNA: TGTGCCAGCTCGGTTCTCCAAGAGACCCAGTACTTC
D: .; V: TRBV30; length: 16; J: TRBJ2-3; size: .; CDR3: CAWISGQHGRGDTQYF; DNA: TGTGCCTGGATTTCTGGGCAACATGGGCGGGGAGATACGCAGTATTTT
D: .; V: TRBV9; length: 14; J: TRBJ2-5; size: .; CDR3: CASSVGGEQETQYF; DNA: TGTGCCAGCAGCGTAGGGGGAGAGCAAGAGACCCAGTACTTC
D: .; V: TRBV7-2; length: 15; J: TRBJ1-3; size: .; CDR3: CASSLAGGTGNTIYF; DNA: TGTGCCAGCAGCTTAGCGGGGGGGACTGGAAACACCATATATTTT
D: TRBD2; V: TRBV7-2; length: 14; J: TRBJ2-5; size: .; CDR3: CASSLALAKETQYF; DNA: TGTGCCAGCAGCTTGGCACTAGCGAAAGAGACCCAGTACTTC
D: .; V: TRBV19; length: 16; J: TRBJ1-1; size: .; CDR3: CASSIREGRSRAEAFF; DNA: TGTGCCAGTAGTATACGTGAGGGCAGAAGCCGGGCTGAAGCTTTCTTT
D: .; V: TRBV4-1; length: 14; J: TRBJ1-1; size: .; CDR3: CASSGPGGRTEAFF; DNA: TGCGCCAGCAGCGGCCCGGGGGGTAGGACTGAAGCTTTCTTT
D: .; V: TRBV3-1/TRBV3-2; length: 15; J: TRBJ2-3; size: .; CDR3: CASSQVDRGADTQYF; DNA: TGTGCCAGCAGCCAGGTAGACCGGGGTGCAGATACGCAGTATTTT
D: TRBD2; V: TRBV3-1/TRBV3-2; length: 18; J: TRBJ2-5; size: .; CDR3: CASSQGRLAGGRGETQYF; DNA: TGTGCCAGCAGCCAAGGGCGACTAGCGGGGGGGCGGGGAGAGACCCAGTACTTC
D: TRBD1; V: TRBV5-1; length: 13; J: TRBJ1-2; size: .; CDR3: CASSLDRGWGYTF; DNA: TGCGCCAGCAGCTTGGACAGGGGCTGGGGCTACACCTTC
D: .; V: TRBV5-1; length: 15; J: TRBJ1-1; size: .; CDR3: CASSLGQIWDTEAFF; DNA: TGCGCCAGCAGCCTAGGACAGATTTGGGACACTGAAGCTTTCTTT
D: TRBD2; V: TRBV10-3; length: 17; J: TRBJ2-1; size: .; CDR3: CAISGLSAGGNYNEQFF; DNA: TGTGCCATCAGTGGACTCTCGGCGGGGGGGAACTACAATGAGCAGTTCTTC
D: .; V: TRBV7-9; length: 16; J: TRBJ1-5; size: few; CDR3: CASSLDRGFSNQPQHF; DNA: TGTGCCAGCAGCTTAGATAGGGGATTTAGCAATCAGCCCCAGCATTTT
D: TRBD1; V: TRBV5-6; length: 16; J: TRBJ1-4; size: .; CDR3: CASSFRQGATNEKLFF; DNA: TGTGCCAGCAGTTTTCGACAGGGTGCCACTAATGAAAAACTGTTTTTT
D: TRBD2; V: TRBV5-8; length: 16; J: TRBJ2-1; size: .; CDR3: CASSSVAGVGKNEQFF; DNA: TGTGCCAGCAGCTCCGTAGCGGGAGTGGGAAAGAATGAGCAGTTCTTC
D: .; V: TRBV7-2; length: 14; J: TRBJ2-3; size: once; CDR3: CASSLVSLLDTQYF; DNA: TGTGCCAGCAGCTTAGTTTCCCTTCTAGATACGCAGTATTTT
D: .; V: TRBV5-4; length: 16; J: TRBJ1-2; size: .; CDR3: CASSRIGGEANYGYTF; DNA: TGTGCCAGCAGCCGTATCGGGGGGGAAGCTAACTATGGCTACACCTTC
D: TRBD2; V: TRBV10-1; length: 17; J: TRBJ2-1; size: few; CDR3: CASSASAGTSGRHEQFF; DNA: TGCGCCAGCAGTGCCTCCGCCGGGACTAGCGGGAGACATGAGCAGTTCTTC
D: TRBD1; V: TRBV5-1; length: 15; J: TRBJ2-3; size: .; CDR3: CASSLQGIRTDTQYF; DNA: TGCGCCAGCAGCTTACAGGGGATTCGCACAGATACGCAGTATTTT
D: TRBD1; V: TRBV7-9; length: 17; J: TRBJ2-6; size: .; CDR3: CASSLPPGGSGANVLTF; DNA: TGTGCCAGCAGCTTACCACCAGGGGGCTCTGGGGCCAACGTCCTGACTTTC
D: .; V: TRBV7-8; length: 15; J: TRBJ1-5; size: .; CDR3: CASSPLRGINQPQHF; DNA: TGTGCCAGCAGCCCCCTCCGCGGGATAAATCAGCCCCAGCATTTT
D: TRBD1; V: TRBV19; length: 15; J: TRBJ1-4; size: .; CDR3: CASSGSTGQFEKLFF; DNA: TGTGCCAGTAGTGGGTCGACAGGGCAGTTTGAAAAACTGTTTTTT
D: .; V: TRBV7-9; length: 13; J: TRBJ1-1; size: .; CDR3: CASSPELNTEAFF; DNA: TGTGCCAGCAGCCCGGAGCTAAACACTGAAGCTTTCTTT
D: TRBD2; V: TRBV14; length: 15; J: TRBJ2-3; size: .; CDR3: CASSQLAGGTDTQYF; DNA: TGTGCCAGCAGCCAACTAGCGGGAGGCACAGATACGCAGTATTTT
D: TRBD1; V: TRBV9; length: 15; J: TRBJ1-3; size: few; CDR3: CASSVGGTGGNTIYF; DNA: TGTGCCAGCAGCGTAGGCGGGACAGGCGGAAACACCATATATTTT
D: .; V: TRBV7-6; length: 16; J: TRBJ2-3; size: .; CDR3: CASSLGRVLSTDTQYF; DNA: TGTGCCAGCAGCTTAGGTCGAGTTCTTAGCACAGATACGCAGTATTTT
D: .; V: TRBV14; length: 13; J: TRBJ2-7; size: .; CDR3: CASSHSGVSEQYF; DNA: TGTGCCAGCAGCCATTCCGGGGTCTCCGAGCAGTACTTC
D: TRBD1; V: TRBV18; length: 18; J: TRBJ2-7; size: .; CDR3: CASSPRGDGDRDDYEQYF; DNA: TGTGCCAGCTCACCAAGGGGGGACGGGGACAGGGACGATTACGAGCAGTACTTC
D: .; V: TRBV18; length: 13; J: TRBJ1-2; size: .; CDR3: CASSPMAVGGYTF; DNA: TGTGCCAGCTCACCAATGGCTGTTGGTGGCTACACCTTC
D: TRBD2; V: TRBV11-3; length: 16; J: TRBJ2-1; size: .; CDR3: CASSLGAGVPSSEQFF; DNA: TGTGCCAGCAGCTTAGGAGCGGGAGTACCATCCAGTGAGCAGTTCTTC
D: TRBD2; V: TRBV4-1; length: 16; J: TRBJ2-7; size: .; CDR3: CASSAYLAGGPYEQYF; DNA: TGCGCCAGCAGCGCCTACCTAGCGGGAGGGCCTTACGAGCAGTACTTC
D: .; V: TRBV5-1; length: 15; J: TRBJ1-2; size: .; CDR3: CASRVGTLTNYGYTF; DNA: TGCGCCAGCAGGGTGGGGACTTTGACTAACTATGGCTACACCTTC
D: TRBD1; V: TRBV11-3; length: 15; J: TRBJ1-1; size: .; CDR3: CASSLGPTGESEAFF; DNA: TGTGCCAGCAGCTTAGGCCCGACAGGGGAGTCTGAAGCTTTCTTT
D: .; V: TRBV3-1/TRBV3-2; length: 14; J: TRBJ1-5; size: .; CDR3: CASSQAGEYQPQHF; DNA: TGTGCCAGCAGCCAAGCGGGGGAGTATCAGCCCCAGCATTTT